The rows below give T cell receptor beta chains drawn from one sample of a study of post-analysis software for immune sequencing data. TCRdb reanalysed the PCR reads using MiXCR and keeps one entry per CDR3 protein. The data hold hundreds of thousands of distinct CDR3 sequences, with under 55% observed a single time. The sequencing input was blood. All receptors derive from a girl aged 10 to 17 with multiple sclerosis. Both conserved end residues are part of each CDR3. A D gene is named only where the DNA matches it firmly. Clone size is not always given. Where it is, it says once, few, many or a class for expanded clones.

v_gene	abundance	d_gene	j_gene	CDR3nt	CDR3aa
TRBV28	few	TRBD2	TRBJ2-7	TGTGCCTGCAGTTCGCCGGGACTAGCGCGCTACGAGCAGTACTTC	CACSSPGLARYEQYF
TRBV7-3	NA	TRBD1	TRBJ2-3	TGTGCCAGCAGCTCGGACAGGAACACAGATACGCAGTATTTT	CASSSDRNTDTQYF
TRBV7-9	few	NA	TRBJ1-1	TGTGCCAGCAGCTTAGCGCGGACAGCGGGTCCAAGAGTGAACACTGAAGCTTTCTTT	CASSLARTAGPRVNTEAFF
TRBV20-1	NA	TRBD2	TRBJ2-5	TGCAGTGCCTCGACTAGCGGGAAGGGGTTAGAGACCCAGTACTTC	CSASTSGKGLETQYF
TRBV6-5	few	NA	TRBJ1-2	TGTGCCAGCACCCCGGGGGGGTATGAATATGGCTACACCTTC	CASTPGGYEYGYTF
TRBV29-1	many	NA	TRBJ2-7	TGCAGCGTTCTCCCTCCAACGGGACCGGAGTACTTC	CSVLPPTGPEYF
TRBV20-1	NA	TRBD2	TRBJ2-7	TGCAGTGCCCCGGGACTAGTTGACTACGAGCAGTACTTC	CSAPGLVDYEQYF
TRBV3-1	NA	TRBD2	TRBJ2-7	TGTGCCAGCAGCCTGGGACTAGCGGGGCCGTTAGCCTACGAGCAGTACTTC	CASSLGLAGPLAYEQYF
TRBV12-3/TRBV12-4	NA	NA	TRBJ2-2	TGTGCCAGCAGTTTGGTCGGGGCGATGAACACCGGGGAGCTGTTTTTT	CASSLVGAMNTGELFF
TRBV29-1	few	TRBD1	TRBJ2-7	TGCAGCGTCCGGACAGGGGACTCCTACGAGCAGTACTTC	CSVRTGDSYEQYF
TRBV5-1	few	NA	TRBJ2-1	TGCGCCAGCAGCACCAGGGTTGGAGTGAATGAGCAGTTCTTC	CASSTRVGVNEQFF
TRBV7-9	NA	NA	TRBJ2-7	TGTGCCAGCAGCTTCAGGGGGGGCTACGAGCAGTACTTC	CASSFRGGYEQYF
TRBV12-3/TRBV12-4	NA	TRBD2	TRBJ2-7	TGTGCCAGCAGAATGACTAGCGGGATCCACGAGCAGTACTTC	CASRMTSGIHEQYF
TRBV20-1	few	NA	TRBJ2-1	TGCAGTGCTAGAGCCTACTTCAGGGGGAGGGCCGGTAATGAGCAGTTCTTC	CSARAYFRGRAGNEQFF
TRBV12-3/TRBV12-4	NA	TRBD1	TRBJ2-1	TGTGCCAGCAGTTTAGCTCCGGGACAGCTCTACAATGAGCAGTTCTTC	CASSLAPGQLYNEQFF
TRBV4-2	NA	TRBD1	TRBJ1-1	TGTGCCAACAGGAAAAACCGGGACAGCAACATGAACACTGAAGCTTTCTTT	CANRKNRDSNMNTEAFF
TRBV4-2	NA	TRBD1	TRBJ2-7	TGTGCCAGCAGCCAAGAGAGGTTATACACAGGGGGTACTTACGAGCAGTACTTC	CASSQERLYTGGTYEQYF
TRBV14	few	NA	TRBJ2-1	TGTGCCAGCAGCCAAGTAAAGGACCCTTACAATGAGCAGTTCTTC	CASSQVKDPYNEQFF
TRBV4-3	NA	NA	TRBJ2-3	TGCGCCAGCAGCCAAGGGGCAGGGACTCCACCGGATACGCAGTATTTT	CASSQGAGTPPDTQYF
TRBV10-3	NA	TRBD1	TRBJ2-5	TGTGCCATCAGTCAGACACCGGGACAGATGCAAGAGACCCAGTACTTC	CAISQTPGQMQETQYF
TRBV20-1	NA	TRBD2	TRBJ2-5	TGCAGTGCCGTTAACGGGAGGCTCCTCCAAGAGACCCAGTACTTC	CSAVNGRLLQETQYF
TRBV7-2	NA	TRBD1	TRBJ1-2	TGTGCCAGCAGCCACAGCTATGGCAGGGGGCTAGATGGCTACACCTTC	CASSHSYGRGLDGYTF
TRBV19	few	NA	TRBJ2-7	TGTGCCAGTAGTATCGGGGTAACCTACGAGCAGTACTTC	CASSIGVTYEQYF
TRBV29-1	NA	TRBD2	TRBJ2-5	TGCAGCGTTGGGAACGTGGGAGGGGAGACCCAGTACTTC	CSVGNVGGETQYF
TRBV7-3	NA	NA	TRBJ2-6	TGTGCCAGCAGATCCGGTCTGCGGTTAGGCTCTGGGGCCAACGTCCTGACTTTC	CASRSGLRLGSGANVLTF
TRBV20-1	NA	NA	TRBJ1-2	TGCAGTGCTAGCCCTAGTAAAGGGCGTGGCGGCTACACCTTC	CSASPSKGRGGYTF
TRBV4-3	NA	TRBD1	TRBJ2-7	TGCGCCGGCAGCCCCCGGACAGGGGGCTACGAGCAGTACTTC	CAGSPRTGGYEQYF
TRBV27	many	TRBD2	TRBJ2-1	TGTGCCAGCAGTTTGGCTAGCGGGAGAAGGGGTGCAATTGAGCAGTTCTTC	CASSLASGRRGAIEQFF
TRBV5-1	few	NA	TRBJ2-4	TGCGCCAGCAGCTTGCCCGCAGGACTAAACATTCAGTACTTC	CASSLPAGLNIQYF
TRBV29-1	NA	NA	TRBJ1-1	TGCAGCGTTGAGGGACTAGGTCGAGGGTCCCCCTGGAAAATGAACACTGAAGCTTTCTTT	CSVEGLGRGSPWKMNTEAFF
TRBV10-1	NA	TRBD2	TRBJ2-5	TGCGCCAGCAGTGAGACTAGCGGGGGGGAAGAGACCCAGTACTTC	CASSETSGGEETQYF
TRBV29-1	NA	NA	TRBJ1-4	TGCAGCGTCGATACAGGGAGTCGTGAAAAACTGTTTTTT	CSVDTGSREKLFF
TRBV5-1	few	TRBD2	TRBJ2-1	TGCGCCAGCAGCCCCCAACTAGCGGGAGATAATGGGCAGTTCTTC	CASSPQLAGDNGQFF
TRBV11-2	few	NA	TRBJ1-1	TGTGCCAGCAGCTTAGGCAGCGGGGGAGGCACTGAAGCTTTCTTT	CASSLGSGGGTEAFF
TRBV5-6	NA	NA	TRBJ2-6	TGTGCCAGCAGCTTCGGTTTGGGGTCTGGGGCCAACGTCCTGACTTTC	CASSFGLGSGANVLTF
TRBV9	NA	NA	TRBJ1-1	TGTGCCAGCAGCGTAGGTGCAGGGACGGGCACTGAAGCTTTCTTT	CASSVGAGTGTEAFF
TRBV20-1	NA	NA	TRBJ2-1	TGCAGTGCTAGAGATCCCTGGCAGGGTGGCGAGCAGTTCTTC	CSARDPWQGGEQFF
TRBV7-2	NA	NA	TRBJ2-5	TGTGCCAGCAGCTTCAACCCACTTCCTACAGAGACCCAGTACTTC	CASSFNPLPTETQYF
TRBV25-1	NA	TRBD1	TRBJ2-1	TGTGCCAGCAGTGAATTCGGAGGGACAGGTGTATACAATGAGCAGTTCTTC	CASSEFGGTGVYNEQFF
TRBV24-1	NA	TRBD1	TRBJ2-1	TGTGCCACCAGTGATTTCAGGGTAACGACAGGGTTAGGTGAGCAGTTCTTC	CATSDFRVTTGLGEQFF